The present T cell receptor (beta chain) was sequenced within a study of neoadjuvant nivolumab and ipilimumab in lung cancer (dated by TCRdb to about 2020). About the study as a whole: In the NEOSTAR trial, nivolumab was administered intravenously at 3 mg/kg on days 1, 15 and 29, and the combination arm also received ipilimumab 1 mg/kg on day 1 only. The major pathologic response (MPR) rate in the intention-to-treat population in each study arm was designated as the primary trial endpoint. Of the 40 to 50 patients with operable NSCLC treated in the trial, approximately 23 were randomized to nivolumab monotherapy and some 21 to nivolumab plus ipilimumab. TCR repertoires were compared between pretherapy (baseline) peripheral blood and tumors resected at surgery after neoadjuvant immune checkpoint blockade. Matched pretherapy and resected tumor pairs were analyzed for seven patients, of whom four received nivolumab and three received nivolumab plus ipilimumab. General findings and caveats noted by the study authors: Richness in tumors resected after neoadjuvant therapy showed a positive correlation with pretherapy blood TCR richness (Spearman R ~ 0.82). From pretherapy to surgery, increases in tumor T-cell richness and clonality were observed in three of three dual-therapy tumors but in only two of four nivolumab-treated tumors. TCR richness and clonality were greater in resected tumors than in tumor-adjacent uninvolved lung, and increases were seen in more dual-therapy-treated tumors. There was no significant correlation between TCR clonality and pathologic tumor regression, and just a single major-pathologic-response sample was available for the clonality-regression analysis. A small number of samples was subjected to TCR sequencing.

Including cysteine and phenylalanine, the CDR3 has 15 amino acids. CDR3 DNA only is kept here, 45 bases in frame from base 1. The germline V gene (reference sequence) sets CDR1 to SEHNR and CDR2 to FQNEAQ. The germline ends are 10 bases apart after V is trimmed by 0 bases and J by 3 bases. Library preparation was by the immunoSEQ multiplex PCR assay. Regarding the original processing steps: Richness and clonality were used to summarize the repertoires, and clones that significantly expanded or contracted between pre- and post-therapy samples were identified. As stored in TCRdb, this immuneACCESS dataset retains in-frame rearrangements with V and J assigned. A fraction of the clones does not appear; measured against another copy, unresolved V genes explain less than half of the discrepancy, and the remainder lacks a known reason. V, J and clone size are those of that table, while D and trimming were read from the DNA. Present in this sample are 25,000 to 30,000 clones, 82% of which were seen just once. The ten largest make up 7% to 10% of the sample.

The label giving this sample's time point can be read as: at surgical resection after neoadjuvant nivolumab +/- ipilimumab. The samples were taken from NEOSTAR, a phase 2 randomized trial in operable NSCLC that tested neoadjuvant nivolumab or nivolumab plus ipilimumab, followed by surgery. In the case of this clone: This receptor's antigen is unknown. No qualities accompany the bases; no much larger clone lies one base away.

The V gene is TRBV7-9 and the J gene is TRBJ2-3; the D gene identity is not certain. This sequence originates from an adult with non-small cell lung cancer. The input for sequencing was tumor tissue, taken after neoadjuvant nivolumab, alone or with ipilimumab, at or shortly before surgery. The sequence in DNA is TGTGCCAGCAGCTTAGCTGGTTGGTGGACAGATACGCAGTATTTT. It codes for CASSLAGWWTDTQYF.